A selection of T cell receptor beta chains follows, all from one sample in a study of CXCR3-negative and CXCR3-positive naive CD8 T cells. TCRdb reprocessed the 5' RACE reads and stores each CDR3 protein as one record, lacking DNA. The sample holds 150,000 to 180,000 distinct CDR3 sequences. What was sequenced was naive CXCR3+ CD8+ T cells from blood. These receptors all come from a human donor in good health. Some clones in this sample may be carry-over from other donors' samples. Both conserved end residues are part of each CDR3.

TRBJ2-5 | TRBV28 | CASSFFVRNLETQYF
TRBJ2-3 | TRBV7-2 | CASSLDRREAVTDTQYF
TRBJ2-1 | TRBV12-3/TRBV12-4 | CASSPTVGGINEQFF
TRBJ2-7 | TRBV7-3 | CASSLTGTNSYEQYF
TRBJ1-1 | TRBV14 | CASSQWSGAEAFF
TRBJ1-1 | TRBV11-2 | CASSHLDGAFTEAFF
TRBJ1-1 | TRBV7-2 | CASSPAVAEAFF
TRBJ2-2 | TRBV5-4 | CASSLVPGEAAGELFF
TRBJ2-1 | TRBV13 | CASSPQGDNEQFF
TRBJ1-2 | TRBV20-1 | CSARATGSYGYTF
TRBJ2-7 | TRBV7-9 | CASSWWDRGYEQYF
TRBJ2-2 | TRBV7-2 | CASSFLVAVTGELFF
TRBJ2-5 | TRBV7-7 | CASSPDGETQYF
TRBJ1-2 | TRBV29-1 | CSVEAGEIEGYTF
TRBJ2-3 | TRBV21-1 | CASSKGSNRSTDTQYF
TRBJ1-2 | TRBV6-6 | CASSYADGYGYTF
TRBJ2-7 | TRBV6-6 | CASSTTSGGYEQYF
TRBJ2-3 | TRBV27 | CASSTRPGDTQYF
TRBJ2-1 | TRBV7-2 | CASSPLFLGGLYNEQFF
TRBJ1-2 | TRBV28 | CASSLTETYGYTF
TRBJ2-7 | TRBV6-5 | CASSYSWGGEQYF
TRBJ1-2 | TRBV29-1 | CSVGGGESGYGYTF
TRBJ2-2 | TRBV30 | CAWQGNTGELFF
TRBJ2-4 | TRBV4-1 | CASSQVVEGISQYF
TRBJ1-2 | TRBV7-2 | CASSLSPDNYGYTF
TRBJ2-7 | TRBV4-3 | CASSQASSAGGPYEQYF
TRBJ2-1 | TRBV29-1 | CSVEAGTLDNEQFF
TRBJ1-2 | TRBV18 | CASSPDSPPGIYGYTF
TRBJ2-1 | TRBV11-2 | CASSLWGQQFF
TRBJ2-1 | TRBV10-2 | CASSEGDRVRNEQFF
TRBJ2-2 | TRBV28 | CASSPWDRGATGELFF
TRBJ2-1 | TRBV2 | CASTAPSYGLNEQFF
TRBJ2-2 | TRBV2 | CASSEESVFTNTGELFF
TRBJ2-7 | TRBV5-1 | CASSFNRGYEQYF
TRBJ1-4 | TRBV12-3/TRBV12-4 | CASSLGDSVFF
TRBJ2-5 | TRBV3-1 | CASSQPIEETQYF
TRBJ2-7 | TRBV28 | CASSFLTYEQYF
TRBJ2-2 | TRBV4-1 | CASSHGLAGVFTGELFF
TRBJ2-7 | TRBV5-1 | CASSLGVSVHEQYF
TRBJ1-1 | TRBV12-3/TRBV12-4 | CASSQDPGVPEAFF
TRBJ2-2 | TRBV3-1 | CASSPPGLAGNTGELFF
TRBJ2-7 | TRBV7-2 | CASSLGLMLSYEQYF
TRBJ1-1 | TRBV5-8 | CASSTPPRDLGEAFF
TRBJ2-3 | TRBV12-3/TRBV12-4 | CASSFFLAGVDTQYF
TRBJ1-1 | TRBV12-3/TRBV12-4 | CASSTPLNTEAFF
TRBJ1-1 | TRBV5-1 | CASSSWTGSTEAFF
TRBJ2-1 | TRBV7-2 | CASSPTGFEQFF
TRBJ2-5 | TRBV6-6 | CASSDPEPPLDVQYF
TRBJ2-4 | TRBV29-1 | CSVDEGDIQYF
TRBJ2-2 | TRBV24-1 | CATRALNTGELFF
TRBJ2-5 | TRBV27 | CASSLSFATEETQYF
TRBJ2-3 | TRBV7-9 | CASSLTERGGRTDTQYF
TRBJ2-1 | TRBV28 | CASSPRLGWSEQFF
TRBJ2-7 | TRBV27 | CASSLWGHEQYF
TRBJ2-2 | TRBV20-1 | CSAPSGLAGEARYTGELFF
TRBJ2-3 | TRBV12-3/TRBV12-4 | CASSLVGRLQDPDTQYF
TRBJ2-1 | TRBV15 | CATSSPLQGPSDEQFF
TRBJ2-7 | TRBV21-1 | CPSFEDRGKFDEQYF
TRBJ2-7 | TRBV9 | CASSVGGSFSYEQYF